Listed below are T cell receptor beta chains from one sample, sequenced in a study of blood T cell repertoires in COVID-19. Measured with immunoSEQ multiplex PCR; TCRdb has only the in-frame clones, and not every one. Among some 130,000 clones listed, roughly 89% were seen once. Sequencing input: peripheral blood. The receptors shown here come from a man in his 60s with COVID-19, enrolled during active disease. Each CDR3 is given with its conserved first and last residue. Fields, in order: V gene, clone size, D gene, J gene, CDR3 protein, CDR3 DNA. A D gene is named only where the DNA matches it firmly. Where a row states a size, it is once, few, many or the class of an expanded clone; other rows omit it.

v_call: TRBV19
clone_size: -
d_call: TRBD1
j_call: TRBJ2-7
cdr3_aa: CASSFDRVSYEQYF
cdr3_nt: TGTGCCAGTAGTTTTGACAGGGTCAGCTACGAGCAGTACTTC

v_call: TRBV11-1
clone_size: -
d_call: TRBD1
j_call: TRBJ1-2
cdr3_aa: CASSLGGQGSNYGYTF
cdr3_nt: TGTGCCAGCAGCCTAGGAGGACAGGGGTCTAACTATGGCTACACCTTC

v_call: TRBV20-1
clone_size: -
d_call: -
j_call: TRBJ1-3
cdr3_aa: CSASTGSFGNTIYF
cdr3_nt: TGCAGTGCCAGTACAGGGTCCTTCGGAAACACCATATATTTT

v_call: TRBV4-3
clone_size: -
d_call: -
j_call: TRBJ1-5
cdr3_aa: CASSPAAPHDRQYSNQPQHF
cdr3_nt: TGCGCCAGCAGCCCTGCGGCCCCCCACGACAGACAATATAGCAATCAGCCCCAGCATTTT

v_call: TRBV11-2
clone_size: -
d_call: TRBD1
j_call: TRBJ2-7
cdr3_aa: CASSLGTGIYEQYF
cdr3_nt: TGTGCCAGCAGCTTAGGGACAGGAATCTACGAGCAGTACTTC

v_call: TRBV29-1
clone_size: -
d_call: -
j_call: TRBJ2-2
cdr3_aa: CSVDRGVGELFF
cdr3_nt: TGCAGCGTTGATAGGGGTGTCGGGGAGCTGTTTTTT

v_call: TRBV6-2/TRBV6-3
clone_size: -
d_call: TRBD1
j_call: TRBJ1-5
cdr3_aa: CASSTPTGGREPQHF
cdr3_nt: TGTGCCAGCAGTACCCCTACAGGGGGCAGGGAGCCCCAGCATTTT

v_call: TRBV9
clone_size: -
d_call: TRBD1
j_call: TRBJ1-3
cdr3_aa: CASSGTGRTSGNTIYF
cdr3_nt: TGTGCCAGCAGCGGGACAGGGAGGACCTCTGGAAACACCATATATTTT

v_call: TRBV6-6
clone_size: few
d_call: TRBD1
j_call: TRBJ1-6
cdr3_aa: CASSARQGSSPLHF
cdr3_nt: TGTGCCAGCAGCGCAAGACAGGGCAGTTCACCCCTCCACTTT

v_call: TRBV6-5
clone_size: -
d_call: -
j_call: TRBJ2-3
cdr3_aa: CASSLRGSTDTQYF
cdr3_nt: TGTGCCAGCAGTTTACGGGGTAGCACAGATACGCAGTATTTT

v_call: TRBV6-5
clone_size: -
d_call: -
j_call: TRBJ1-5
cdr3_aa: CASSSRGQGSQPQHF
cdr3_nt: TGTGCCAGCAGTTCACGGGGCCAGGGGAGCCAGCCCCAGCATTTT

v_call: TRBV7-9
clone_size: -
d_call: -
j_call: TRBJ1-1
cdr3_aa: CASSFSPADTEAFF
cdr3_nt: TGTGCCAGCAGCTTTAGCCCTGCTGACACTGAAGCTTTCTTT

v_call: TRBV7-9
clone_size: -
d_call: -
j_call: TRBJ1-1
cdr3_aa: CASSLGATNTEAFF
cdr3_nt: TGTGCCAGCAGCTTGGGGGCGACGAACACTGAAGCTTTCTTT

v_call: TRBV10-3
clone_size: -
d_call: -
j_call: TRBJ1-1
cdr3_aa: CAISESRGIGTEAFF
cdr3_nt: TGTGCCATCAGTGAGTCCCGGGGAATAGGGACTGAAGCTTTCTTT

v_call: TRBV24-1
clone_size: -
d_call: -
j_call: TRBJ2-5
cdr3_aa: CATSGQVVETQYF
cdr3_nt: TGTGCCACCAGTGGACAGGTGGTAGAGACCCAGTACTTC

v_call: TRBV20-1
clone_size: once
d_call: TRBD2
j_call: TRBJ2-2
cdr3_aa: CSASLAGGPPNTGELFF
cdr3_nt: TGCAGTGCTAGTCTAGCGGGGGGCCCTCCGAACACCGGGGAGCTGTTTTTT

v_call: TRBV25-1
clone_size: -
d_call: -
j_call: TRBJ2-7
cdr3_aa: CASSPIQGFPYEQYF
cdr3_nt: TGTGCCAGCAGCCCTATACAGGGTTTCCCCTACGAGCAGTACTTC

v_call: TRBV9
clone_size: -
d_call: TRBD1
j_call: TRBJ1-5
cdr3_aa: CASSQNDGDRVEF
cdr3_nt: TGTGCCAGCAGCCAAAACGATGGGGACAGGGTAGAGTTT

v_call: TRBV18
clone_size: -
d_call: -
j_call: TRBJ1-4
cdr3_aa: CASSPEWTNEKLFF
cdr3_nt: TGTGCCAGCTCACCGGAGTGGACTAATGAAAAACTGTTTTTT

v_call: TRBV18
clone_size: -
d_call: TRBD1
j_call: TRBJ2-1
cdr3_aa: CASQRGQGVNEQFF
cdr3_nt: TGTGCCAGCCAACGGGGACAGGGCGTAAATGAGCAGTTCTTC

v_call: TRBV19
clone_size: -
d_call: TRBD2
j_call: TRBJ2-5
cdr3_aa: CASSFGSGGAQETQYF
cdr3_nt: TGTGCCAGTAGTTTTGGAAGCGGGGGGGCCCAAGAGACCCAGTACTTC

v_call: TRBV5-1
clone_size: -
d_call: TRBD1
j_call: TRBJ1-5
cdr3_aa: CASSSTGNDDQPQHF
cdr3_nt: TGCGCCAGCAGCTCGACAGGGAACGACGATCAGCCCCAGCATTTT

v_call: TRBV28
clone_size: once
d_call: -
j_call: TRBJ1-1
cdr3_aa: CASSLPQGWGTEAFF
cdr3_nt: TGTGCCAGCAGTTTACCCCAGGGTTGGGGCACTGAAGCTTTCTTT

v_call: TRBV7-9
clone_size: -
d_call: -
j_call: TRBJ1-2
cdr3_aa: CASSLGTIYPYGYTF
cdr3_nt: TGTGCCAGCAGCTTAGGGACAATCTACCCTTATGGCTACACCTTC

v_call: TRBV7-9
clone_size: -
d_call: TRBD1
j_call: TRBJ2-7
cdr3_aa: CASSGTVSYEQYF
cdr3_nt: TGTGCCAGCAGCGGGACAGTGTCCTACGAGCAGTACTTC

v_call: TRBV7-6
clone_size: -
d_call: -
j_call: TRBJ1-5
cdr3_aa: CASSSGGGANIQPQHF
cdr3_nt: TGTGCCAGCAGCTCCGGTGGAGGTGCCAACATTCAGCCCCAGCATTTT

v_call: TRBV12-3/TRBV12-4
clone_size: -
d_call: -
j_call: TRBJ2-3
cdr3_aa: CASSLEGNTQYF
cdr3_nt: TGTGCCAGCAGTTTAGAGGGGAATACGCAGTATTTT

v_call: TRBV9
clone_size: -
d_call: TRBD1
j_call: TRBJ1-6
cdr3_aa: CASSVVGGKGYNSPLHF
cdr3_nt: TGTGCCAGCAGCGTAGTAGGGGGCAAGGGATATAATTCACCCCTCCACTTT

v_call: TRBV5-1
clone_size: -
d_call: -
j_call: TRBJ1-2
cdr3_aa: CASSPGTRVGYGYTF
cdr3_nt: TGCGCCAGCAGCCCCGGGACACGCGTAGGGTATGGCTACACCTTC

v_call: TRBV14
clone_size: -
d_call: -
j_call: TRBJ2-3
cdr3_aa: CASSQDVRGTDTQYF
cdr3_nt: TGTGCCAGCAGCCAAGATGTCAGGGGTACAGATACGCAGTATTTT

v_call: TRBV18
clone_size: -
d_call: -
j_call: TRBJ2-4
cdr3_aa: CASSPPSGQLNIQYF
cdr3_nt: TGTGCCAGCTCACCACCTTCCGGACAGCTAAACATTCAGTACTTC